This T cell receptor (beta chain) was identified during a study of cytomegalovirus exposure and HLA in healthy donors. At the level of the study: From HLA-typed donors, an early data release held roughly 89 million unique TCRs.

CDR3 length: 19 residues. CDR1 is LNHNV and CDR2 is YYDKDF in the germline V gene (reference sequence). The germline V and J ends were trimmed by 1 base and 0 bases, with 19 bases remaining between them. Points on this clone: As yet, its antigen is unknown.

PCR employed 60 Vbeta and 13 Jbeta primers. Only in-frame clones appear in the TCRdb table, and some are missing; sequencing was by immunoSEQ multiplex PCR. The profile shows over 100,000 clones, 65% to 80% of them singletons. Findings of the study overall: Usually a TCR sequence was rare, but some public TCRs were found in many donors. Overall, around 150 TCR beta chains were annotated as cytomegalovirus-associated. Later analysis demonstrated an association between a missense DCLRE1C variant and TCR beta V- and J-gene trimming.

The TCR was taken from a male donor in good health and CMV-seropositive. The material sequenced was PBMCs. The genes are TRBV15 and TRBJ1-5; D may be TRBD1 (5 bases). CDR3 sequence (DNA): TGTGCCACCAGCAGAGGGGACTCACATATCCATTATAGCAATCAGCCCCAGCATTTT. Translating gives CATSRGDSHIHYSNQPQHF.